The rows below give T cell receptor beta chains drawn from one sample of a study of shared T cell receptors in the human thymus. Profiling relied on immunoSEQ multiplex PCR, and the TCRdb table lists in-frame clones only, not all of them. The repertoire holds roughly 660,000 clones, with roughly 90% as singletons. The same specimen was also included in a second study, on human thymus T cells.

Source material: thymocytes. Receptors were obtained from a boy under two years old with a congenital heart defect. Both conserved end residues are part of each CDR3. D genes are given only for firm matches. Some rows have no size entry. The others give once, few or many, or a class for an expanded clone.

abundance: NA
len: 14
v_gene: TRBV6-1
j_gene: TRBJ2-7
d_gene: NA
CDR3aa: CASSLTGARYEQYF
CDR3nt: TGTGCCAGCAGCTTGACGGGAGCAAGGTACGAGCAGTACTTC

abundance: once
len: 19
v_gene: TRBV14
j_gene: TRBJ2-7
d_gene: TRBD1
CDR3aa: CASSQGIAFETGESYEQYF
CDR3nt: TGTGCCAGCAGCCAAGGGATCGCCTTTGAGACAGGGGAATCCTACGAGCAGTACTTC

abundance: NA
len: 15
v_gene: TRBV27
j_gene: TRBJ2-7
d_gene: NA
CDR3aa: CASSSASKSDYEQYF
CDR3nt: TGTGCCAGCAGCTCCGCTAGCAAAAGCGACTACGAGCAGTACTTC

abundance: NA
len: 15
v_gene: TRBV5-4
j_gene: TRBJ2-2
d_gene: TRBD2
CDR3aa: CAIKRGGRGTGELFF
CDR3nt: TGTGCCATCAAACGGGGGGGGCGCGGCACCGGGGAGCTGTTTTTT

abundance: once
len: 15
v_gene: TRBV27
j_gene: TRBJ2-2
d_gene: TRBD1
CDR3aa: CASSWDRVGTGELFF
CDR3nt: TGTGCCAGCAGTTGGGACAGGGTAGGAACCGGGGAGCTGTTTTTT

abundance: NA
len: 16
v_gene: TRBV19
j_gene: TRBJ2-2
d_gene: TRBD1
CDR3aa: CASSMRTGGFTGELFF
CDR3nt: TGTGCCAGTAGTATGAGGACAGGGGGTTTCACCGGGGAGCTGTTTTTT

abundance: NA
len: 17
v_gene: TRBV5-4
j_gene: TRBJ2-6
d_gene: TRBD1
CDR3aa: CAQDGDSLYYGANVLTF
CDR3nt: TGTGCCCAAGACGGGGACAGTCTTTATTATGGGGCCAACGTCCTGACTTTC

abundance: NA
len: 14
v_gene: TRBV6-1
j_gene: TRBJ2-7
d_gene: TRBD1
CDR3aa: CASSEWDRGREQYF
CDR3nt: TGTGCCAGCAGTGAATGGGACAGGGGGCGAGAGCAGTACTTC

abundance: NA
len: 17
v_gene: TRBV4-3
j_gene: TRBJ2-7
d_gene: TRBD2
CDR3aa: CASRPGTSGFPAQEQYF
CDR3nt: TGCGCCAGCAGACCCGGGACTAGCGGGTTCCCTGCACAGGAGCAGTACTTC

abundance: NA
len: 15
v_gene: TRBV28
j_gene: TRBJ2-1
d_gene: TRBD1
CDR3aa: CASSLGQPTYNEQFF
CDR3nt: TGTGCCAGCAGTTTGGGACAGCCAACCTACAATGAGCAGTTCTTC

abundance: NA
len: 15
v_gene: TRBV5-3
j_gene: TRBJ2-1
d_gene: TRBD2
CDR3aa: CARSLPSGSYNEQFF
CDR3nt: TGTGCCAGAAGCTTACCCAGCGGGAGTTACAATGAGCAGTTCTTC

abundance: once
len: 15
v_gene: TRBV5-5
j_gene: TRBJ2-7
d_gene: TRBD2
CDR3aa: CASSGILARAYEQYF
CDR3nt: TGTGCCAGCAGCGGGATACTAGCGCGAGCCTACGAGCAGTACTTC

abundance: NA
len: 14
v_gene: TRBV7-8
j_gene: TRBJ2-3
d_gene: TRBD2
CDR3aa: CASSSLAGGDTQYF
CDR3nt: TGTGCCAGCAGCTCACTAGCGGGAGGGGATACGCAGTATTTT

abundance: NA
len: 16
v_gene: TRBV19
j_gene: TRBJ1-2
d_gene: TRBD1
CDR3aa: CASSIRQGALDYGYTF
CDR3nt: TGTGCCAGTAGTATACGCCAGGGGGCTCTCGACTATGGCTACACCTTC

abundance: NA
len: 16
v_gene: TRBV27
j_gene: TRBJ1-2
d_gene: TRBD1
CDR3aa: CASSLSGGQGNYGYTF
CDR3nt: TGTGCCAGCAGTTTATCGGGGGGACAGGGAAATTATGGCTACACCTTC

abundance: NA
len: 14
v_gene: TRBV7-9
j_gene: TRBJ2-7
d_gene: NA
CDR3aa: CASSSARRPHEQYF
CDR3nt: TGTGCCAGCAGCTCCGCCAGGAGGCCCCACGAGCAGTACTTC

abundance: NA
len: 16
v_gene: TRBV25-1
j_gene: TRBJ2-5
d_gene: TRBD1
CDR3aa: CASSPPDRDDQETQYF
CDR3nt: TGTGCCAGCAGTCCCCCGGACAGGGACGACCAAGAGACCCAGTACTTC

abundance: NA
len: 15
v_gene: TRBV2
j_gene: TRBJ2-3
d_gene: TRBD2
CDR3aa: CASRELAGAPDTQYF
CDR3nt: TGTGCCAGCAGGGAACTAGCGGGAGCGCCAGATACGCAGTATTTT

abundance: NA
len: 14
v_gene: TRBV7-3
j_gene: TRBJ2-1
d_gene: TRBD1
CDR3aa: CASSPGTGCNEQFF
CDR3nt: TGTGCCAGCAGCCCCGGGACAGGGTGTAATGAGCAGTTCTTC

abundance: NA
len: 19
v_gene: TRBV28
j_gene: TRBJ2-7
d_gene: TRBD2
CDR3aa: CASTPGLAGPSPLSYEQYF
CDR3nt: TGTGCCAGCACTCCGGGACTAGCGGGACCCTCGCCCCTCTCCTACGAGCAGTACTTC

abundance: NA
len: 15
v_gene: TRBV6-4
j_gene: TRBJ2-2
d_gene: TRBD1
CDR3aa: CASSDSRGPTGELFF
CDR3nt: TGTGCCAGCAGTGACTCGAGGGGGCCCACCGGGGAGCTGTTTTTT

abundance: NA
len: 15
v_gene: TRBV6-5
j_gene: TRBJ2-7
d_gene: TRBD2
CDR3aa: CASSSREGGRNEQYF
CDR3nt: TGTGCCAGCAGTTCGCGGGAGGGTGGGCGAAACGAGCAGTACTTC

abundance: once
len: 16
v_gene: TRBV5-1
j_gene: TRBJ2-7
d_gene: NA
CDR3aa: CASSWRWRDDSYEQYF
CDR3nt: TGCGCCAGCAGCTGGCGTTGGAGGGACGATTCCTACGAGCAGTACTTC

abundance: NA
len: 12
v_gene: TRBV29-1
j_gene: TRBJ2-5
d_gene: NA
CDR3aa: CSVWPFQETQYF
CDR3nt: TGCAGCGTGTGGCCTTTTCAAGAGACCCAGTACTTC

abundance: NA
len: 15
v_gene: TRBV5-1
j_gene: TRBJ1-2
d_gene: TRBD1
CDR3aa: CASSLEQGECNGYTF
CDR3nt: TGCGCCAGCAGCTTGGAGCAGGGGGAGTGCAATGGCTACACCTTC

abundance: NA
len: 14
v_gene: TRBV30
j_gene: TRBJ2-7
d_gene: TRBD1
CDR3aa: CAWSHTGQGYEQYF
CDR3nt: TGTGCCTGGAGTCATACGGGACAGGGCTACGAGCAGTACTTC